This T cell receptor beta chain was sequenced in a study of blood T cell repertoires in COVID-19. Using immunoSEQ multiplex PCR, the repertoire was profiled, and TCRdb retains in-frame clones only, with some absent. Of more than 120,000 clones in the sample, over 70% were seen once. The germline CDR1 and CDR2 sequences are MNHEY and SVGEGT. CDR3 length: 17 amino acids. Trimming took 4 bases from V and 7 from J; bases not matched to a gene: 15. The V and J genes are TRBV6-2 or TRBV6-3 and TRBJ1-2; TRBD1 matches 10 bases. The specimen was peripheral blood. The sequence came from a man aged 50 or older who had recovered from COVID-19. In DNA, the CDR3 is TGTGCCAGCAGTTCCTATCCGCCCGGGACAGGGGATGGTGGCTACACCTTC. Encoded protein: CASSSYPPGTGDGGYTF.